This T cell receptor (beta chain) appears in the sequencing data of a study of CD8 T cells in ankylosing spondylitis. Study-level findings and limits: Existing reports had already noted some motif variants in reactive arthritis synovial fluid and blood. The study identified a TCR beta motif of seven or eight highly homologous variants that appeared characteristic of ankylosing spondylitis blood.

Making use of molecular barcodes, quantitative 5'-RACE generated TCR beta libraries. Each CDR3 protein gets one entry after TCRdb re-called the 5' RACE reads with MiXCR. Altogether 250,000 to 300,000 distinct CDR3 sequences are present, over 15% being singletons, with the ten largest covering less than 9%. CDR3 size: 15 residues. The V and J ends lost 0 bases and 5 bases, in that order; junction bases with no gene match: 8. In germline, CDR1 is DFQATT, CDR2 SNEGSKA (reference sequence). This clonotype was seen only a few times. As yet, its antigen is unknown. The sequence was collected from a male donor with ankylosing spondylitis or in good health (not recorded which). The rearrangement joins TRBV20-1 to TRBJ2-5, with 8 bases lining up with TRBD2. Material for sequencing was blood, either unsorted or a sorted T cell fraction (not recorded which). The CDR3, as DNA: TGCAGTGCTAGAGATGGAGGGACTAGGGGGGAGACCCAGTACTTC. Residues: CSARDGGTRGETQYF.